This is a list of T cell receptor beta chains from one sample in a study of regulatory T cells in long-lasting Graves disease. TCRdb independently ran MiXCR on the multiplex PCR reads; one entry per CDR3 protein. Of 600,000 to 850,000 distinct CDR3 sequences in the sample, about 32% were seen once. The sample here was peripheral blood mononuclear cells (PBMCs), taken when the disease was refractory, from a patient treated with antithyroid drugs. All receptors come from a female donor with Graves disease. Each CDR3 is given with its conserved first and last residue. D genes are given only for firm matches. Clone sizes are given selectively: once, few, many, or a class where the clone is expanded.

j_call d_call clone_size v_call cdr3_aa cdr3_nt
TRBJ1-2 TRBD1 once TRBV7-9 CASSLGRGVVGYTF TGTGCCAGCAGCTTGGGCAGGGGGGTGGTCGGCTACACCTTC
TRBJ1-6 NA many TRBV20-1 CSARTTGDTNSPLHF TGCAGTGCTAGAACGACGGGGGACACTAATTCACCCCTCCACTTT
TRBJ1-2 NA NA TRBV19 CASSTRRGVQGNTF TGTGCCAGTAGTACGCGACGTGGGGTGCAAGGCAACACCTTC
TRBJ2-5 TRBD2 NA TRBV20-1 CSARSPGTSVNETQYF TGCAGTGCTAGGTCTCCCGGGACTAGCGTTAACGAGACCCAGTACTTC
TRBJ2-6 NA NA TRBV5-1 CASSRGTVGANVLTF TGCGCCAGCAGCCGCGGGACAGTTGGGGCCAACGTCCTGACTTTC
TRBJ2-5 TRBD2 NA TRBV15 CATSRLAGGETQYF TGTGCCACCAGCAGACTAGCGGGAGGAGAGACCCAGTACTTC
TRBJ1-3 NA NA TRBV20-1 CSAPGGGNTIYF TGCAGCGCCCCCGGGGGGGGAAACACCATATATTTT
TRBJ2-7 TRBD2 NA TRBV6-5 CASSYAGGREQYF TGTGCCAGCAGTTACGCGGGAGGGCGGGAGCAGTACTTC
TRBJ1-2 TRBD1 NA TRBV4-1 CASSNRGSHYGYTF TGCGCCAGCAGCAACAGGGGCAGCCACTATGGCTACACCTTC
TRBJ1-6 NA NA TRBV5-5 CASSFRGDNSPLHF TGTGCCAGCAGCTTTCGCGGAGATAATTCACCCCTCCACTTT
TRBJ2-7 TRBD1 NA TRBV5-1 CASRTIPGQESYEQYF TGCGCCAGCAGGACGATACCGGGACAGGAGTCCTACGAGCAGTACTTC
TRBJ2-6 NA many TRBV2 CASSEETPRLSGANVLTF TGTGCCAGCAGTGAGGAGACACCTCGACTCTCTGGGGCCAACGTCCTGACTTTC
TRBJ1-2 NA few TRBV27 CASSLSARNYGYTF TGTGCCAGCAGTTTATCCGCCAGGAACTATGGCTACACCTTC
TRBJ1-5 NA NA TRBV28 CASSLFSEPNQPQHF TGTGCCAGCAGTTTATTTTCGGAACCCAATCAGCCCCAGCATTTT
TRBJ1-1 NA few TRBV5-1 CASSWDGSEAFF TGCGCCAGCAGTTGGGACGGTTCTGAAGCTTTCTTT
TRBJ2-4 TRBD2 many TRBV2 CATQTSGRVNIQYF TGTGCCACGCAGACTAGCGGGAGGGTCAACATTCAGTACTTC
TRBJ1-1 NA NA TRBV19 CASSTDYLDRVEAFF TGTGCCAGTAGTACCGACTACCTCGACAGAGTCGAAGCTTTCTTT
TRBJ1-3 NA NA TRBV7-3 CASSFEVSGNTIYF TGTGCCAGCAGCTTTGAGGTCTCTGGAAACACCATATATTTT
TRBJ2-4 TRBD2 NA TRBV12-3/TRBV12-4 CASSPGLAKAGIQYF TGTGCCAGCAGCCCAGGACTAGCGAAAGCAGGCATTCAGTACTTC
TRBJ1-2 NA NA TRBV30 CAWSADGTYGYTF TGTGCCTGGAGTGCGGACGGGACCTATGGCTACACCTTC
TRBJ2-2 NA once TRBV7-3 CAGLLSNTGELFF TGTGCCGGCCTACTTTCGAACACCGGGGAGCTGTTTTTT
TRBJ2-7 NA once TRBV3-1 CASSQDLEAHEQYF TGTGCCAGCAGCCAAGATCTTGAGGCCCACGAGCAGTACTTC
TRBJ1-1 NA many TRBV6-2/TRBV6-3 CASSPGRGRAEAFF TGTGCCAGCAGTCCCGGTCGGGGGAGGGCTGAAGCTTTCTTT
TRBJ1-1 NA NA TRBV20-1 CSAVDADTEAFF TGCAGTGCTGTAGACGCGGACACTGAAGCTTTCTTT
TRBJ2-7 NA many TRBV6-1 CASSRRERSYEQYF TGTGCCAGCAGTCGCAGGGAGAGGTCCTACGAGCAGTACTTC
TRBJ1-1 NA many TRBV2 CASSNPQDTNPWNTEAFF TGTGCCAGCAGTAATCCTCAAGACACCAACCCTTGGAACACTGAAGCTTTCTTT
TRBJ2-3 NA NA TRBV5-1 CASSLETPKDTQYF TGCGCCAGCAGCTTGGAGACCCCTAAAGATACGCAGTATTTT
TRBJ2-7 NA once TRBV11-1 CASSLTGWGTYEQYF TGTGCCAGCAGCTTAACAGGGTGGGGGACCTACGAGCAGTACTTC
TRBJ2-7 TRBD1 NA TRBV19 CASSIDHGPGGSYEQYF TGTGCCAGTAGTATAGATCATGGCCCAGGGGGCTCCTACGAGCAGTACTTC
TRBJ2-7 TRBD2 NA TRBV20-1 CSASSPLAGGQYEQYF TGCAGTGCTAGTAGCCCGCTAGCGGGAGGTCAGTACGAGCAGTACTTC
TRBJ2-5 NA many TRBV6-1 CASSERTRQETQYF TGTGCCAGCAGTGAACGAACTCGGCAAGAGACCCAGTACTTC
TRBJ1-2 NA many TRBV15 CATSRDVQGPGYTF TGTGCCACCAGCAGAGATGTCCAGGGACCTGGCTACACCTTC
TRBJ2-2 TRBD2 NA TRBV2 CATRTSQSTGELFF TGTGCCACCCGGACTAGTCAGAGTACCGGGGAGCTGTTTTTT
TRBJ1-5 NA few TRBV6-1 CASSRGINQPQHF TGTGCCAGCAGTAGGGGCATCAATCAGCCCCAGCATTTT
TRBJ2-2 TRBD2 few TRBV6-1 CASSATSGSNTGELFF TGTGCCAGCAGTGCCACTAGCGGCTCGAACACCGGGGAGCTGTTTTTT
TRBJ1-4 NA NA TRBV7-9 CASSLSTLTLGKLFF TGTGCCAGCAGCCTGTCGACACTAACTTTGGGAAAACTGTTTTTT
TRBJ1-5 TRBD1 few TRBV19 CASSLDRRNQPQHF TGTGCCAGTAGCCTGGACAGGCGGAATCAGCCCCAGCATTTT
TRBJ2-5 NA few TRBV27 CASRLRGAQQETQYF TGTGCCAGCAGACTCCGTGGGGCCCAACAAGAGACCCAGTACTTC
TRBJ2-2 NA NA TRBV20-1 CSARVQKDYANTGELFF TGCAGTGCTAGAGTTCAAAAGGACTACGCGAACACCGGGGAGCTGTTTTTT
TRBJ2-2 NA few TRBV7-3 CASSLESTGELFF TGTGCCAGCAGCTTAGAGTCGACCGGGGAGCTGTTTTTT
TRBJ1-1 NA NA TRBV9 CASSVGLVNTEAFF TGTGCCAGCAGCGTAGGGTTGGTGAACACTGAAGCTTTCTTT
TRBJ1-5 NA few TRBV19 CASRFDGDRNQPQHF TGTGCCAGTAGGTTCGACGGGGACCGCAATCAGCCCCAGCATTTT
TRBJ1-2 TRBD1 NA TRBV5-6 CASIYTGTGVPLGYGYTF TGTGCCAGCATCTACACCGGGACAGGGGTCCCCCTAGGCTATGGCTACACCTTC
TRBJ2-5 TRBD2 once TRBV7-2 CASSQELLAGKETQYF TGTGCCAGCAGCCAAGAACTACTAGCGGGAAAAGAGACCCAGTACTTC
TRBJ1-2 NA NA TRBV2 CASSETGSGGYGYTF TGTGCCAGCAGTGAAACAGGATCGGGAGGCTATGGCTACACCTTC
TRBJ2-5 NA few TRBV19 CASSIDRRYQETQYF TGTGCCAGTAGTATAGATCGCAGATACCAAGAGACCCAGTACTTC
TRBJ2-5 TRBD2 few TRBV9 CASSPDLAGVQETQYF TGTGCCAGCAGCCCCGACCTAGCGGGGGTCCAAGAGACCCAGTACTTC
TRBJ1-1 NA many TRBV5-1 CASSPGHARRNTEAFF TGCGCCAGCAGCCCGGGACATGCCCGGAGGAACACTGAAGCTTTCTTT
TRBJ1-1 NA many TRBV6-1 CASSRGVTEAFF TGTGCCAGCAGCCGCGGAGTCACTGAAGCTTTCTTT
TRBJ1-1 NA many TRBV12-3/TRBV12-4 CASSLNAGSTATEAFF TGTGCCAGCAGTTTAAACGCAGGGTCAACCGCCACTGAAGCTTTCTTT
TRBJ1-4 TRBD1 few TRBV7-9 CASSLGPTGHPSRNEKLFF TGTGCCAGCAGCTTAGGCCCGACAGGGCACCCCTCCCGTAATGAAAAACTGTTTTTT